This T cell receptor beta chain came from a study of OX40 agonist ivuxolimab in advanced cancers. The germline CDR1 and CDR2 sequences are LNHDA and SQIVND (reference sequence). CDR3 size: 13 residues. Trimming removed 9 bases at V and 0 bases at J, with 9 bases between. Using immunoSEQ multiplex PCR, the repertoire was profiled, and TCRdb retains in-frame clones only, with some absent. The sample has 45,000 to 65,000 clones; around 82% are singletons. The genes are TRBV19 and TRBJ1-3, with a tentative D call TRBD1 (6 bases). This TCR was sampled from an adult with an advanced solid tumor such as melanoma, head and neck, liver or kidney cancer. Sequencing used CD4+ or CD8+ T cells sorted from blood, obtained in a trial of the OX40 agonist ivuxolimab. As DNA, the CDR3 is TGTGCCAGCACAGGGTCCTCTGGAAACACCATATATTTT. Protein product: CASTGSSGNTIYF.